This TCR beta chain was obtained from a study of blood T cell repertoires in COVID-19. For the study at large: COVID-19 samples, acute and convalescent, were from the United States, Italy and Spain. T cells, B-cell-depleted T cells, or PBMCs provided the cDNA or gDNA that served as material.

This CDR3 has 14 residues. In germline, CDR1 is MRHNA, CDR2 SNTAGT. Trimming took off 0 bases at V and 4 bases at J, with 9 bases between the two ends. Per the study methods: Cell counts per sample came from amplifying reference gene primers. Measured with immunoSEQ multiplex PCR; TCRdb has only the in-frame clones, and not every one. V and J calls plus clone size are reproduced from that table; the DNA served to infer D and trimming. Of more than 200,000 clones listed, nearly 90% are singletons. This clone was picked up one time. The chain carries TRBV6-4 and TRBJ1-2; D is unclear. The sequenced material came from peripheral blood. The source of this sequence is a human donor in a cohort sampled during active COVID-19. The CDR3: CASSDSLGVYGYTF. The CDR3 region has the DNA TGTGCCAGCAGTGACTCGCTAGGCGTCTATGGCTACACCTTC.